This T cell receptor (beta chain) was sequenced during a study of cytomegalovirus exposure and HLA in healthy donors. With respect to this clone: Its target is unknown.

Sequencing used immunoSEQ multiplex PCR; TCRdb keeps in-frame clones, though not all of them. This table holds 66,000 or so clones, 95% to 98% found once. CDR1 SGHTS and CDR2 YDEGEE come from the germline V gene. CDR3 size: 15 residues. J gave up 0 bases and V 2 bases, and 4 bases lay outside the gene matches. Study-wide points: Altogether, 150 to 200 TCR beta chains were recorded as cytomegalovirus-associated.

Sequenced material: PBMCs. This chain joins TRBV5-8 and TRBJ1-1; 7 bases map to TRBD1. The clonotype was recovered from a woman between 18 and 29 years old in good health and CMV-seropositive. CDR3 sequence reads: CASSLFDRVNTEAFF. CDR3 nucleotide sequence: TGTGCCAGCAGCTTATTCGACAGGGTGAACACTGAAGCTTTCTTT.